Sequencing of this TCR beta chain was carried out in a study of blood T cells in healthy people across ages. Study conclusions and caveats: Donors of long life had a larger count of naive CD4+ cells and greater diversity than aged donors.

Comments on this clonotype: Its target is unknown.

This CDR3 spans 13 amino acids. The V end was cut by 6 bases, the J end by 13 bases, with 16 bases between. A J-beta primer mix and a sample-barcoded 5' primer were used in a second PCR of roughly 6 to 12 cycles. Each cDNA molecule received a tag from a template-switch adaptor that had 12 random nucleotides. Via MiXCR, TCRdb re-called the 5' RACE reads, giving one row per CDR3 protein. The sample yields about a million distinct CDR3 sequences, approximately 38% seen once. This receptor was taken from a man aged 18 to 30 in good health. The rearrangement links TRBV12-3 or TRBV12-4 to TRBJ1-6; perhaps TRBD1 as D (6 bases). Sequenced: blood. The CDR3 loop reads CASSQETQGPLHF. The DNA for the CDR3 is TGTGCCAGCAGCCAGGAGACCCAGGGGCCCCTCCACTTT.